Reported below is one T cell receptor (beta chain). Its cognate antigen is unknown. The sample originates from a study of CXCR3-negative and CXCR3-positive naive CD8 T cells. Germline V gene sequence: CDR1 MGHRA, CDR2 YSYEKL. The CDR3 has 15 residues. The libraries of TRB cDNA were prepared using 5' RACE with UMI labels. After re-calling the 5' RACE reads, TCRdb lists one entry per CDR3 protein, DNA absent. This sample's clone table lists 40,000 to 50,000 distinct CDR3 sequences. Researchers reported sorting every CD8+ T cell subset in triplicate, roughly 290,000 cells per sort. Findings and limits, study-wide: In CXCR3-positive naive cells, the TRB CDR3s were more hydrophobic than in CXCR3-negative naive cells. Memory CD8+ cells had much lower diversity, and both naive subsets had comparably high diversity.

The chain has TRBV4-1 and TRBJ2-7; TCRdb's D gene call, TRBD1, goes unchecked for lack of DNA. The sample taken for sequencing was naive CXCR3- CD8+ T cells from blood. Subset noted: CD45RO-CCR7+CD27+CD95- naive CD8+ T cells lacking CXCR3 (TNR3-). This clonotype originated in a human donor in good health. Some clones in this sample may be carry-over from other donors' samples. The CDR3 loop reads CASSPEVGPNYEQYF.